A single sample gave rise to the 3 T cell receptor beta chains below, sequenced in a study of blood T cells in healthy people across ages. It was with a sample-barcoded 5' primer and a J-beta primer mix that a second PCR of roughly 7 to 12 cycles was run. Each CDR3 protein gets one entry after TCRdb re-called the 5' RACE reads with MiXCR. The data contain roughly 800,000 distinct CDR3 sequences, about 25% of them singletons. This sample was shared with a second study, whose subject was T cells of mothers and their children.

Sample: blood. The receptor set was obtained from a boy aged 5 to 17 in good health.

This clonotype was counted a few times. The chain combines TRBV7-8 with TRBJ2-7; no definite D call. Per the germline V gene, CDR1 is SGHVS and CDR2 is FQNEAQ. CDR3 length: 15 residues. The V and J ends lost 1 base and 2 bases respectively, with 12 bases between them. The CDR3 here is CASSLVRFLTYEQYF. In DNA, the CDR3 is TGTGCCAGCAGCTTAGTACGATTCCTTACCTACGAGCAGTACTTC.

This clonotype showed up just a few times. The V gene is TRBV28, the J gene TRBJ2-5; unclear D gene. The better agreement between TRBJ2-7 and the DNA end casts doubt on the J call. This CDR3 has 13 amino acids. CDR1 is MDHEN, CDR2 SYDVKM, per germline. The CDR3 loop reads CASSLRQFYEQYF. The CDR3 DNA is TGTGCCAGCAGTTTGCGCCAGTTCTACGAGCAGTACTTC.

The chain employs TRBV7-9 and TRBJ2-5; D not resolved. The CDR3 length is 13 residues. V was clipped by 6 bases and J by 5 bases, with 13 bases between them. Germline V gives CDR1 SEHNR, CDR2 FQNEAQ (reference sequence). CDR3 loop: CASRTTLSETQYF. The CDR3 region has the DNA TGTGCCAGCAGGACGACATTATCGGAGACCCAGTACTTC.